These 24 T cell receptor beta chains originate from one sample sequenced in a study of beta chain features in type 1 diabetes. Every isolated RNA sample was fully reverse transcribed, so sequencing captured expressed TCRB transcripts. The protocol was immunoSEQ multiplex PCR, while the TCRdb copy is restricted to in-frame clones and leaves out a portion. Among around 400,000 clones listed, 10% to 15% were seen once. The sequenced sample consisted of naive CD4+ T cells from blood. These receptors originate from a man between 18 and 35 years old in good health.

This clone was counted a few times. This chain connects TRBV30 to TRBJ1-2, with 7 positions matching TRBD1. With V trimmed by 2 bases and J by 5 bases, 11 bases remained unmatched. CDR1 and CDR2 from the germline V gene are GTSNPN and SVGIG (reference sequence). The CDR3 contains 15 residues. For the CDR3, the DNA is TGTGCCTGGAGTCTCGAAATCGACAGGGATTATGGCTACACCTTC. As protein: CAWSLEIDRDYGYTF.

This clone turned up a few times. The genes are TRBV7-9 and TRBJ1-1; no clear D. The CDR3 covers 11 residues. Germline V gene sequence: CDR1 SEHNR, CDR2 FQNEAQ (reference sequence). V was shortened by 3 bases and J by 4 bases, with 3 bases between the two germline ends. The chain's CDR3 is CASSFRTEAFF. The CDR3 region has the DNA TGTGCCAGCAGCTTCCGCACTGAAGCTTTCTTT.

On this clone itself: A junction boundary mismatches the germline segment, possibly from a read error. This sequence joins TRBV7-7 and TRBJ2-3, with TRBD2 identical over 7 bases. Germline V gene data show CDR1 as SSHAT and CDR2 as FNYEAQ (reference sequence). CDR3 length: 15 residues. The chain's CDR3 is CASSRLAGASDTQYF. The CDR3, as DNA: TGTGCTAGCAGCCGACTAGCCGGAGCATCAGATACGCAGTATTTT.

The chain recombines TRBV30 with TRBJ2-3; 9 bases fit TRBD2. Germline V gene lookup returns CDR1 GTSNPN and CDR2 SVGIG (reference sequence). V lost 8 bases and J lost 5; bases outside the gene matches: 11. The CDR3 is 14 residues long. The DNA for the CDR3 is TGTGCCGGATCAGAGCGGGGGGTACGAGATACGCAGTATTTT. Its translation is CAGSERGVRDTQYF.

In this sample, this clone turned up a few times. This chain joins TRBV18 and TRBJ2-1; TRBD2 matches 7 bases. The CDR3 is 18 amino acids. V shed 1 base and J 0 bases; nucleotides not matched to a gene: 9. Germline CDR1 and CDR2: KGHSH and LQKENI. CDR3 sequence reads: CASSPRRDGTNSYNEQFF. The CDR3 coding sequence is TGTGCCAGCTCACCACGACGGGACGGGACTAACTCCTACAATGAGCAGTTCTTC.

This clone was counted between two and nine times. The gene calls are TRBV29-1 and TRBJ2-1; TRBD2 aligns across 9 bases. The CDR3 is made up of 16 amino acids. V shed 5 bases and J 1 base; nucleotides not matched to a gene: 9. In germline, CDR1 is SQVTM, CDR2 ANQGSEA. CDR3 sequence reads: CSVRGLAGHSYNEQFF. CDR3 DNA sequence: TGCAGCGTTCGTGGGCTAGCGGGACATTCCTACAATGAGCAGTTCTTC.

The CDR3 loop reads CAWSLTGSSYEQYF. Here the CDR3 DNA reads TGTGCCTGGAGCTTGACAGGGAGCTCCTACGAGCAGTACTTC. V usage is TRBV30 and J usage is TRBJ2-7, with 7 nucleotides matching TRBD1. The CDR3 spans 14 residues. In germline, CDR1 is GTSNPN, CDR2 SVGIG (reference sequence). The ends lost 3 bases at V and 0 bases at J; junction bases unmatched: 5.

There are a few counts of this clone. The genes are TRBV10-3 and TRBJ2-7, with D tentatively TRBD1 (6 bases). The germline CDR1 and CDR2 sequences are ENHRY and SYGVKD. With 10 bases removed from V and 1 base from J, the gap between germline ends came to 11 bases. This CDR3 is built from 12 residues. CDR3: CATKGDSYEQYF. The CDR3 DNA sequence: TGTGCCACTAAGGGGGATTCCTACGAGCAGTACTTC.

This clone was observed a few times. This chain joins TRBV5-4 and TRBJ2-7; 10 bases fit TRBD1. J was trimmed by 6 bases and V by 0 bases; bases with no gene match: 6. The CDR3 contains 15 residues. Germline loops: CDR1 SGHNT, CDR2 YYREEE (reference sequence). The CDR3 loop reads CASSLVGTGVPEQYF. CDR3 DNA: TGTGCCAGCAGCTTGGTGGGGACAGGGGTACCCGAGCAGTACTTC.

The chain is built from TRBV4-3 and TRBJ2-1; D remains unclear. Germline-derived CDR1 and CDR2 are LGHNA and YSLEER. The CDR3 loop spans 13 amino acids. Trimming cost V 4 bases and J 5 bases, with 9 bases left between them. The DNA of the CDR3 is TGCGCCAGCAGCCCCTACCTACACAATGAGCAGTTCTTC. It encodes CASSPYLHNEQFF.

The CDR3, as DNA: TGTGCCAGCAGTTTTGGGGTTAGACAGCTAGAGACCCAGTACTTC. Its protein is CASSFGVRQLETQYF. V gene TRBV28 combines with J gene TRBJ2-5; tentative D call: TRBD1 (5 bases). The CDR3 spans 15 residues. In germline, CDR1 is MDHEN, CDR2 SYDVKM. V dropped 3 bases and J dropped 4 bases, with 15 bases sitting between them. The full variable domain, its missing parts supplied by reference TRBV28 and TRBJ2-5, is DVKVTQSSRYLVKRTGEKVFLECVQDMDHENMFWYRQDPGLGLRLIYFSYDVKMKEKGDIPEGYSVSREKKERFSLILESASTNQTSMYLCASSFGVRQLETQYFGPGTRLLVL.

The J gene is TRBJ2-3, the V gene TRBV7-9; 10 nucleotides align to TRBD2. The germline CDR1 and CDR2 sequences are SEHNR and FQNEAQ (reference sequence). Trimming removed 0 bases from V and 4 bases from J; junction bases left unmatched: 4. The CDR3 length is 16 residues. This CDR3 reads CASSLATSGISDTQYF. The CDR3 DNA reads TGTGCCAGCAGCTTAGCCACTAGCGGGATTTCAGATACGCAGTATTTT.

The CDR3 loop is CASSIGPVHEQFF. CDR3 in DNA: TGTGCCAGTAGTATCGGTCCGGTCCATGAGCAGTTCTTC. The chain joins TRBV19 to TRBJ2-1; D is unresolved. Germline lookup yields CDR1 LNHDA and CDR2 SQIVND (reference sequence). There are 13 residues in the CDR3. Trimming stripped 3 bases from V and 8 bases from J, with 11 bases between.

This clone has a handful of counts. The sample has other DNA sequences that encode this CDR3 too. V and J are TRBV7-2 and TRBJ2-7; 7 nucleotides agree with TRBD1. Germline-derived CDR1 and CDR2 are SGHTA and FQGNSA. This CDR3 is 14 amino acids long. Trimming took 1 base from V and 2 from J; bases not matched to a gene: 2. The CDR3 is CASSLDRGPYEQYF. CDR3 DNA sequence: TGTGCCAGCAGCTTAGATAGGGGGCCCTACGAGCAGTACTTC.

The chain links TRBV28 to TRBJ2-3, with 11 bases aligning to TRBD2. Germline loops: CDR1 MDHEN, CDR2 SYDVKM. There are 16 residues in the CDR3. J was trimmed by 5 bases and V by 6 bases; bases with no gene match: 10. CDR3 coding DNA: TGTGCCAGCAGGGTCTTAGCGGGGGGGCTTGGAGATACGCAGTATTTT. Translating it yields CASRVLAGGLGDTQYF.

This chain uses TRBV7-2 with TRBJ2-1; D may be TRBD1 (5 bases). Per germline, CDR1 SGHTA and CDR2 FQGNSA. Between the trimmed V and J ends, which lost 5 bases and 0 bases, there was a span of 14 bases. CDR3 length: 16 amino acids. This CDR3 is CASSPVSGASYNEQFF. CDR3 DNA: TGTGCCAGCAGCCCCGTCTCTGGGGCCTCCTACAATGAGCAGTTCTTC.

This clone was found once. This sequence joins TRBV4-2 and TRBJ1-2; D unresolved. V was trimmed by 5 bases and J by 4 bases, leaving 14 bases between them. Germline CDR1 is LGHNA and CDR2 is YNFKEQ. The CDR3 contains 14 residues. CDR3 loop: CASSYYPPIYGYTF. CDR3 nucleotide sequence: TGTGCCAGCAGCTACTACCCCCCTATCTATGGCTACACCTTC.

This clone has just a few counts. This same CDR3 is encoded by further DNA sequences in the sample. This chain uses TRBV18 with TRBJ2-1; 9 bases are shared with TRBD2. The CDR3 has 15 amino acids. V shed 5 bases and J 3 bases; nucleotides not matched to a gene: 5. Germline lookup yields CDR1 KGHSH and CDR2 LQKENI. CDR3 nucleotides: TGTGCCAGCTCAACCGGGACTAGCAGCTACAATGAGCAGTTCTTC. As protein: CASSTGTSSYNEQFF.

There are a few counts of this clone. J is TRBJ2-1 and V is TRBV7-2, with 10 bases lining up with TRBD2. This CDR3 contains 15 residues. Per germline, CDR1 SGHTA and CDR2 FQGNSA. Unmatched junction bases numbered 11, after V lost 7 bases and J lost 8 bases. The CDR3 spells CASNLGASGGYEQFF. Written as DNA, the CDR3 is TGTGCCAGCAACCTGGGGGCTAGCGGGGGCTATGAGCAGTTCTTC. The whole variable domain, filled in from reference TRBV7-2 and TRBJ2-1, reads GAGVSQSPSNKVTEKGKDVELRCDPISGHTALYWYRQSLGQGLEFLIYFQGNSAPDKSGLPSDRFSAERTGGSVSTLTIQRTQQEDSAVYLCASNLGASGGYEQFFGPGTRLTVL.

This clone was counted only a few times. V usage is TRBV5-1 and J usage is TRBJ2-5; 7 bases are a match to TRBD1. The germline V gene encodes CDR1 SGHRS and CDR2 YFSETQ. This CDR3 has 16 residues. J lost 0 bases, V lost 4 bases, and 9 bases had no gene match. CDR3 sequence: CASSLAIDRDQETQYF. DNA for the CDR3: TGCGCCAGCAGCCTGGCGATAGACAGGGACCAAGAGACCCAGTACTTC.

The chain recombines TRBV5-6 with TRBJ1-1, with D maybe TRBD1 (5 bases). Deletions cut 1 base from V and 8 bases from J, with 9 bases between. The CDR3 spans 12 residues. Per the germline V gene, CDR1 is SGHDT and CDR2 is YYEEEE. The CDR3 coding sequence is TGTGCCAGCAGCTTGACAGGTATGGAAGCTTTCTTT. Protein product: CASSLTGMEAFF.

This chain links TRBV4-2 with TRBJ1-2; D is perhaps TRBD1 (6 bases). The germline V gene encodes CDR1 LGHNA and CDR2 YNFKEQ. The V gene lost 4 bases and the J gene lost 4 bases, with 19 bases spanning the gap. The CDR3 loop spans 16 amino acids. The CDR3: CASSRLLQGLGYGYTF. In DNA, the CDR3 is TGTGCCAGCAGCCGGCTCCTACAGGGATTGGGCTATGGCTACACCTTC.

The chain employs TRBV6-5 and TRBJ2-2; possibly TRBD2 for D (6 bases). Between the trimmed V and J ends, which lost 6 bases and 3 bases, there was a span of 8 bases. Germline CDR1 reads MNHEY; CDR2 reads SVGAGI. CDR3 length: 13 residues. The DNA of the CDR3 is TGTGCCAGCAGCCGGGAGTACACCGGGGAGCTGTTTTTT. This codes for CASSREYTGELFF.

This clone was picked up a small number of times. The chain employs TRBV30 and TRBJ2-3, with D unclear. The CDR3 runs to 12 residues. The V gene's germline CDR1 is GTSNPN and CDR2 SVGIG (reference sequence). The V and J ends lost 0 bases and 3 bases respectively, with 4 bases between them. CDR3 protein: CAWSVPTDTQYF. The DNA for the CDR3 is TGTGCCTGGAGTGTCCCGACAGATACGCAGTATTTT.